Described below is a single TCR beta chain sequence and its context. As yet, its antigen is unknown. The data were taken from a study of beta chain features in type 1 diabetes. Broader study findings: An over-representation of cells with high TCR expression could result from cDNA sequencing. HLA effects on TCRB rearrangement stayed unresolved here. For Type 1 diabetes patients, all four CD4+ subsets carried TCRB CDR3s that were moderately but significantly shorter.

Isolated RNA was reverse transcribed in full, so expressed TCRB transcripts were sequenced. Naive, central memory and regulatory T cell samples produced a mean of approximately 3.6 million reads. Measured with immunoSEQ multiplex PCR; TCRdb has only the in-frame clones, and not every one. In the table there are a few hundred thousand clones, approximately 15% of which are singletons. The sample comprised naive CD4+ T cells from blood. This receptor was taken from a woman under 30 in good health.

CDR3 coding DNA: TGTGCCAGCACCGTAACGAGCGGACCCTTTAATGGCTACACCTTC. Protein sequence: CASTVTSGPFNGYTF. This chain links TRBV7-9 with TRBJ1-2; D remains ambiguous. CDR3 length: 15 amino acids. V lost 7 bases and J lost 6, with 21 bases in between. Germline V CDR1 and CDR2: SEHNR, FQNEAQ (reference sequence).